Listed below are T cell receptor beta chains from one sample, sequenced in a study of blood T cell repertoires in COVID-19. The table came from immunoSEQ multiplex PCR; TCRdb's copy has only in-frame clones and leaves some out. The table has under 150,000 clones, approximately 80% seen once. The source material was peripheral blood. These receptors originate from a man in his 70s with active or convalescent COVID-19. The conserved cysteine and the conserved F or W are not part of the CDR3 here. Fields, in order: J gene, V gene, CDR3 protein.

J: TRBJ1-6
V: TRBV19
CDR3: ASSILRNSPLH

J: TRBJ1-1
V: TRBV29-1
CDR3: SVDSGNSEAF

J: TRBJ2-3
V: TRBV7-2
CDR3: ASSLVAGLAGYTDTQY

J: TRBJ2-1
V: TRBV29-1
CDR3: ADREYNEQF

J: TRBJ2-1
V: TRBV6-5
CDR3: ASTGGVSIEQF

J: TRBJ2-7
V: TRBV5-1
CDR3: ASSVGTSVSSYEQY

J: TRBJ2-7
V: TRBV5-6
CDR3: ASREGQLLSYEQY

J: TRBJ1-2
V: TRBV5-1
CDR3: ASSLGGGTNYGYT

J: TRBJ2-3
V: TRBV7-9
CDR3: ASSLERGSTDTQY

J: TRBJ2-7
V: TRBV4-1
CDR3: ASSQASVAGNYEQY

J: TRBJ2-5
V: TRBV11-1
CDR3: ASSLMARGQETQY

J: TRBJ1-1
V: TRBV29-1
CDR3: SVGDRGRNTEAF

J: TRBJ2-7
V: TRBV11-3
CDR3: ASSYRGQASSYEQY

J: TRBJ2-3
V: TRBV6-5
CDR3: ASSSSLPGTQY

J: TRBJ1-5
V: TRBV5-1
CDR3: ASSRDWGSNQPQH

J: TRBJ2-1
V: TRBV6-6
CDR3: ASSRPGSYNEQF

J: TRBJ2-7
V: TRBV7-2
CDR3: ASSQRDKASYEQY

J: TRBJ1-2
V: TRBV29-1
CDR3: SVPGADRGAGYT

J: TRBJ1-3
V: TRBV19
CDR3: ASSILGGYGNTIY

J: TRBJ1-2
V: TRBV5-6
CDR3: ASSLDPRGRDGYT

J: TRBJ1-1
V: TRBV6-4
CDR3: ASRRDRGNTEAF

J: TRBJ1-2
V: TRBV4-2
CDR3: ASSPRGAPGGYT

J: TRBJ1-5
V: TRBV5-1
CDR3: ASSTGTGGNQPQH

J: TRBJ1-2
V: TRBV5-8
CDR3: ASSLVDRSDGYT

J: TRBJ1-1
V: TRBV19
CDR3: ASSASTGNTEAF

J: TRBJ2-7
V: TRBV18
CDR3: ASSRGFDEQY